This TCR beta chain was recovered during a study of blood T cells in healthy people across ages. As regards this clonotype: Its cognate antigen is unknown.

Drawn from each donor were around 10 milliliters of peripheral blood. The CDR3 runs 19 residues. Per the germline V gene, CDR1 is MNHEY and CDR2 is SMNVEV (reference sequence). J lost 1 base, V lost 0 bases, and 8 bases had no gene match. It was with a sample-barcoded 5' primer and a J-beta primer mix that a second PCR of roughly 7 to 12 cycles was run. TCRdb reprocessed the 5' RACE reads with MiXCR, giving one entry per CDR3 protein. Of roughly 1,000,000 distinct CDR3 sequences listed, 20% to 25% were seen once; the top ten hold about 0.72%. General study findings and limits: Per-million-T-cell TCR beta diversity fell roughly linearly with age.

The same specimen was also included in a second study, on T cells of mothers and their children. In that study: For unrelated pairs as for related ones, thymic selection shapes TCR recombination output similarly.

The V and J genes are TRBV27 and TRBJ2-1, with 11 bases matching TRBD2. The sequence came from a girl aged 2 to 9 in good health. Specimen: blood. The CDR3 loop is CASSLSVAGGRYSYNEQFF. DNA of the CDR3: TGTGCCAGCAGTTTATCGGTAGCGGGAGGGCGTTATTCCTACAATGAGCAGTTCTTC.